This T cell receptor (beta chain) was captured in a study of shared clonotypes between healthy human individuals. About the research overall: A donor's plate count was three for CD4 naive and three for CD4 memory; CD8 naive had two and CD8 memory one. Overall study results and limits: The sole specimen, blood, was sampled, and tissue repertoires likely differ.

The CDR3 totals 16 residues. The V gene end was trimmed by 1 base and the J gene end by 7 bases; junction bases not matched to a gene: 8. Per the germline V gene, CDR1 is WNHNN and CDR2 is SYGVQD (reference sequence). The assay used deep level. Data came from immunoSEQ multiplex PCR; TCRdb stores just in-frame clones and leaves some out. The sample holds 2 million to 2.5 million clones, 90% to 95% seen once. Turning to this clone: As yet, its antigen is unknown.

Material: naive CD4+ T cells sorted from blood. The subset is: CD45RA+ positively selected. The receptor comes from a man younger than 30 in good health. The V and J genes are TRBV10-1 and TRBJ2-1, with 9 bases identical to TRBD1. The CDR3 here is CASSELGTGLGNEQFF. CDR3 nucleotide sequence: TGCGCCAGCAGTGAGTTAGGGACAGGGCTGGGGAATGAGCAGTTCTTC.